The 10 T cell receptor beta chains below come from one sample, sequenced in a study of blood T cell repertoires in COVID-19. Sequencing used immunoSEQ multiplex PCR; TCRdb keeps in-frame clones, though not all of them. The sample yields about 120,000 clones, approximately 90% seen once. The sequencing sample was made of peripheral blood. These receptors were obtained from a human donor with active COVID-19. The donor label of this sample is uncertain.

V and J are TRBV6-5 and TRBJ2-1, with 9 bases fitting TRBD2. V dropped 6 bases and J dropped 3; count of bases not matched to a gene: 6. Germline loops: CDR1 MNHEY, CDR2 SVGAGI. The CDR3 runs 15 residues. CDR3 sequence reads: CASSSTSGLYNEQFF. The CDR3 DNA follows: TGTGCCAGCAGCTCTACTAGCGGGCTCTACAATGAGCAGTTCTTC.

The chain employs TRBV28 and TRBJ2-3, with D possibly being TRBD2 (6 bases). The germline V gene has CDR1 MDHEN and CDR2 SYDVKM. Deletions cut 2 bases from V and 2 bases from J, with 17 bases between. The CDR3 covers 17 residues. Here the CDR3 reads CASSLTPGSFFTDTQYF. The CDR3 DNA is TGTGCCAGCAGTTTAACCCCCGGGAGCTTCTTCACAGATACGCAGTATTTT.

The rearrangement joins TRBV11-1 to TRBJ1-1; D ambiguous. CDR3 length: 14 amino acids. Germline assignment: CDR1 SGHAT and CDR2 FQDESV (reference sequence). Trimming removed 1 base from V and 6 bases from J, with 12 bases in between. In DNA, the CDR3 is TGTGCCAGCAGCTTAGTGGTCGGGGAGGCTGAAGCTTTCTTT. Translating it yields CASSLVVGEAEAFF.

This sequence joins TRBV11-2 and TRBJ2-1, with D maybe TRBD1 (6 bases). Germline CDR1 reads SGHAT; CDR2 reads FQNNGV. Trimming removed 3 bases from V and 9 bases from J, with 9 bases in between. The CDR3 runs 12 residues. CDR3 nucleotide sequence: TGTGCCAGCAGCTTCACAGGGACTGAGCAGTTCTTC. It codes for CASSFTGTEQFF.

CDR3: CASSIIAGGGYYEQYF. Written as DNA, the CDR3 is TGTGCCAGTAGTATTATCGCTGGCGGGGGATACTACGAGCAGTACTTC. V gene TRBV19 combines with J gene TRBJ2-7, with TRBD2 identical over 7 bases. The J segment lost 3 bases and the V segment lost 3 bases, leaving 11 bases of the junction unmatched. The CDR3 covers 16 residues. Germline CDR1 is LNHDA and CDR2 is SQIVND (reference sequence).

The chain carries TRBV6-5 and TRBJ1-2; possibly TRBD1 for D (6 bases). The V gene lost 7 bases and the J gene lost 8 bases, with 17 bases spanning the gap. The germline V gene encodes CDR1 MNHEY and CDR2 SVGAGI. This CDR3 contains 13 residues. CDR3 residues: CASTKGETGGYTF. In nucleotides, the CDR3 is TGTGCCAGCACTAAGGGGGAAACGGGGGGCTACACCTTC.

This sequence joins TRBV2 and TRBJ1-2; D is unclear. CDR1 and CDR2 (germline): SNHLY, FYNNEI. The length of the CDR3 is 14 residues. V dropped 7 bases and J dropped 4 bases, with 16 bases sitting between them. CDR3: CASNAYSSGYGYTF. CDR3 in DNA: TGTGCCAGCAATGCCTACAGTTCCGGCTATGGCTACACCTTC. Looking up the rest from reference TRBV2 and TRBJ1-2 gives the full variable domain: EPEVTQTPSHQVTQMGQEVILRCVPISNHLYFYWYRQILGQKVEFLVSFYNNEISEKSEIFDDQFSVERPDGSNFTLKIRSTKLEDSAMYFCASNAYSSGYGYTFGSGTRLTVV.

This clone was seen just once. The rearrangement uses TRBV14 and TRBJ2-5; weak D call: TRBD2 (5 bases). CDR3 length: 15 amino acids. Trimming shortened V by 0 bases and J by 1 base, and 9 bases separated the two germline ends. The germline V gene encodes CDR1 SGHDN and CDR2 FVKESK. The CDR3 is CASSQDLTSQETQYF. CDR3 nucleotides: TGTGCCAGCAGCCAAGATCTAACTAGCCAAGAGACCCAGTACTTC.

This chain joins TRBV12-3 or TRBV12-4 and TRBJ1-2; D is ambiguous. The V end lost 2 bases, the J end lost 7 bases, and 11 bases lay between the germline ends. There are 13 residues in the CDR3. The CDR3 bases are TGTGCCAGCAGTTTATCGGGTAGCCTTGGCTACACCTTC. Its protein product is CASSLSGSLGYTF.

A note on this clone: Other DNA sequences from this sample encode an identical CDR3 as well. This rearrangement joins TRBV5-1 to TRBJ1-2; unclear D gene. Trimming shortened V by 0 bases and J by 0 bases, and 6 bases separated the two germline ends. This CDR3 spans 14 amino acids. Germline CDR1 SGHRS, CDR2 YFSETQ. The CDR3 region is CASSLGRTNYGYTF. CDR3 nucleotides: TGCGCCAGCAGCTTGGGCAGAACTAACTATGGCTACACCTTC. Full variable domain (remainder filled in from reference TRBV5-1 and TRBJ1-2): KAGVTQTPRYLIKTRGQQVTLSCSPISGHRSVSWYQQTPGQGLQFLFEYFSETQRNKGNFPGRFSGRQFSNSRSEMNVSTLELGDSALYLCASSLGRTNYGYTFGSGTRLTVV.